This T cell receptor (beta chain) originates from a study of PD-1 blockade in classical Hodgkin lymphoma. Study-wide results and limits: It was among complete responders that baseline diversity resembled that of newly diagnosed patients. Exclusion was applied to patients who started nivolumab under 1 year after ASCT.

Worth noting for this clone: Antigen specificity is unknown.

Time point in this sample: cycle 4 day 1 (C4D1), after 6 weeks of nivolumab. Every one of the patients relapsed after autologous stem cell transplantation (brentuximab vedotin exposure was variable). Assay: immunoSEQ multiplex PCR; the TCRdb copy retains only in-frame clones and omits some. Among some 86,000 clones listed, around nine tenths were seen once. Trimming stripped 1 base from V and 2 bases from J, with 8 bases between. The CDR3 extends over 14 amino acids. The germline gives CDR1 LNHDA, CDR2 SQIVND (reference sequence). Sequencing used peripheral blood mononuclear cells (PBMCs), obtained before the fourth cycle of nivolumab. The chain joins TRBV19 to TRBJ2-5; D not resolved. This receptor was identified in a human donor with classical Hodgkin lymphoma. The CDR3 nucleotides are TGTGCCAGTAGTATAGCATGGAAGCAAGAGACCCAGTACTTC. Translated, it gives CASSIAWKQETQYF.